The entry below gives a single T cell receptor beta chain sequence along with its context. Its antigen remains unidentified. There are no base qualities to consult, and no much larger clone falls within one base. This sample was taken from a study of control samples from healthy donors and cancer patients (dated by TCRdb to the early 2020s). The library was produced with the immunoSEQ multiplex PCR assay. TCRdb holds this immuneACCESS table with in-frame rearrangements only. Some clones are missing; in checked studies, unresolved V genes explain under half, and the rest has no known cause. The sample contains roughly 45,000 clones, 80% to 90% of them found a single time. Together, the top ten hold about 3% of the sample. V is cut back by 4 bases and J by 2 bases, with 1 base in the junction unmatched. The CDR3, cysteine through phenylalanine, is 14 amino acids long. Left in the record is the CDR3 DNA by itself, 42 bases read in frame from the first base. The germline V gene (reference sequence) supplies CDR1 LNHDA and CDR2 SQIVND.

Recombination joined TRBV19 with TRBJ2-3; TRBD1 lines up with 9 middle nucleotides. This sequence was found in a woman between 45 and 60 years old with lung cancer. Sequenced: PBMCs. CDR3 reads: CASSNRGLTDTQYF. The DNA sequence is given as TGTGCCAGTAGTAACAGGGGGCTCACAGATACGCAGTATTTT.